These T cell receptor beta chains were read from a single sample in a study of shared clonotypes between healthy human individuals. Using immunoSEQ multiplex PCR, the repertoire was profiled, and TCRdb retains in-frame clones only, with some absent. The data hold 2 million to 2.5 million clones, with roughly 92% observed a single time. Sample: naive CD4+ T cells from PBMCs. The receptors here all came from a man between 18 and 35 years old in good health. Some clones in this sample may be carry-over from other donors' samples. CDR3s include the opening cysteine and the closing phenylalanine or tryptophan. The order of the fields is D gene, clone size, J gene, V gene, CDR3 protein, CDR3 DNA. A D gene is named only where the DNA matches it firmly. Expanded clones are given a class, and other clones once, few, many or no size at all.

D gene: .
clone size: .
J gene: TRBJ2-5
V gene: TRBV6-1
CDR3 protein: CASDRLEETQYF
CDR3 DNA: TGTGCCAGCGACAGGCTGGAAGAGACCCAGTACTTC

D gene: TRBD2
clone size: .
J gene: TRBJ2-5
V gene: TRBV27
CDR3 protein: CASRRGLAGGRGQETQYF
CDR3 DNA: TGTGCCAGCCGCCGTGGGCTAGCGGGAGGGCGGGGCCAAGAGACCCAGTACTTC

D gene: .
clone size: .
J gene: TRBJ2-7
V gene: TRBV28
CDR3 protein: CASSPYRGLSYEQYF
CDR3 DNA: TGTGCCAGCAGCCCTTATCGGGGTTTGAGTTACGAGCAGTACTTC

D gene: .
clone size: .
J gene: TRBJ2-1
V gene: TRBV5-4
CDR3 protein: CATKTAHHPDEQFF
CDR3 DNA: TGTGCCACCAAGACAGCGCATCATCCTGATGAGCAGTTCTTC

D gene: .
clone size: once
J gene: TRBJ2-2
V gene: TRBV19
CDR3 protein: CASRGQAGTGELFF
CDR3 DNA: TGTGCCAGTAGAGGGCAGGCTGGCACCGGGGAGCTGTTTTTT

D gene: TRBD2
clone size: .
J gene: TRBJ2-1
V gene: TRBV6-6
CDR3 protein: CASSNRGGAALNEQFF
CDR3 DNA: TGTGCCAGCTCTAACCGGGGGGGAGCGGCGCTTAATGAGCAGTTCTTC

D gene: .
clone size: .
J gene: TRBJ2-3
V gene: TRBV28
CDR3 protein: CASSLLAGSTDTQYF
CDR3 DNA: TGTGCCAGCAGTCTCTTGGCGGGAAGCACAGATACGCAGTATTTT

D gene: .
clone size: .
J gene: TRBJ1-5
V gene: TRBV5-3
CDR3 protein: CARSLRGEAHRNQPQHF
CDR3 DNA: TGTGCCAGAAGCTTACGGGGGGAAGCACACCGCAATCAGCCCCAGCATTTT

D gene: TRBD1
clone size: .
J gene: TRBJ2-3
V gene: TRBV28
CDR3 protein: CASSAGQVSTDTQYF
CDR3 DNA: TGTGCCAGCAGCGCCGGACAGGTTAGCACAGATACGCAGTATTTT

D gene: TRBD2
clone size: .
J gene: TRBJ2-7
V gene: TRBV25-1
CDR3 protein: CASSIGTSGSYEQYF
CDR3 DNA: TGTGCCAGCAGTATTGGGACTAGCGGGTCCTACGAGCAGTACTTC

D gene: .
clone size: .
J gene: TRBJ1-5
V gene: TRBV6-5
CDR3 protein: CASSRDGYNQPQHF
CDR3 DNA: TGTGCCAGCAGTCGTGACGGGTACAATCAGCCCCAGCATTTT